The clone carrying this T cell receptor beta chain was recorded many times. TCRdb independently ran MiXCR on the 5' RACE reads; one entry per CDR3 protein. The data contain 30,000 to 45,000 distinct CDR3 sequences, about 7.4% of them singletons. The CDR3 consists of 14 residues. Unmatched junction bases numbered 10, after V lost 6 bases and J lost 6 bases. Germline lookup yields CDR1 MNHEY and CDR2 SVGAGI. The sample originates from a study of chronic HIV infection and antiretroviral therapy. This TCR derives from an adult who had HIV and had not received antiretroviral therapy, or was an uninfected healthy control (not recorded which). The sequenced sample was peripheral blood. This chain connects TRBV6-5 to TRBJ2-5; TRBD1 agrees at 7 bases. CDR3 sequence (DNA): TGTGCCAGCAGCCATGACAGGGCGGTACAGACCCAGTACTTC. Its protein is CASSHDRAVQTQYF.